Below are 5 T cell receptor beta chains sequenced from a single sample in a study of blood T cells in healthy people across ages. Combining a sample-barcoded 5' primer with a J-beta primer mix, a second PCR ran for 7 to 11 cycles. TCRdb used MiXCR to reprocess the 5' RACE reads, holding one entry per CDR3 protein. In the table there are approximately 2,000,000 distinct CDR3 sequences, roughly two fifths of which are singletons. The sample was blood. The receptors were sampled from a human donor in good health.

CDR3 protein: CASSYEVGTALLTQYF. CDR3 DNA: TGCGCCAGCAGCTATGAGGTGGGGACAGCGCTCCTGACGCAGTATTTT. V is TRBV5-1 and J is TRBJ2-3; 7 nucleotides agree with TRBD1. With V trimmed by 3 bases and J by 9 bases, 16 bases remained unmatched. The germline V gene has CDR1 SGHRS and CDR2 YFSETQ. CDR3 length equals 16 residues.

Points on this clonotype: A junction boundary mismatches the germline segment, possibly from a read error. CDR3 sequence reads: CSAIRGEGPRIYGHTF. The CDR3 DNA is TGCAGTGCTATTAGAGGCGAAGGACCTAGGATCTATGGCCACACCTTC. The chain employs TRBV20-1 and TRBJ1-2; D is undetermined. Germline values: CDR1 DFQATT, CDR2 SNEGSKA (reference sequence). The CDR3 is 16 residues long.

The rearrangement links TRBV7-2 to TRBJ2-5; D call uncertain. Germline V gene lookup returns CDR1 SGHTA and CDR2 FQGNSA. The CDR3 extends over 15 amino acids. With 10 bases removed from V and 2 bases from J, the gap between germline ends came to 20 bases. In nucleotides, the CDR3 is TGTGCCACCTCTCTGCTAGTTTTCCGTCAAGAGACCCAGTACTTC. Protein product: CATSLLVFRQETQYF. The full variable domain, its missing parts supplied by reference TRBV7-2 and TRBJ2-5, is GAGVSQSPSNKVTEKGKDVELRCDPISGHTALYWYRQSLGQGLEFLIYFQGNSAPDKSGLPSDRFSAERTGGSVSTLTIQRTQQEDSAVYLCATSLLVFRQETQYFGPGTRLLVL.

There are a few counts of this clonotype. V and J are TRBV5-6 and TRBJ2-7, with 8 bases that match TRBD1. J lost 3 bases, V lost 3 bases, and 11 bases had no gene match. CDR3 length equals 16 residues. CDR1 and CDR2 from the germline V gene are SGHDT and YYEEEE. CDR3 coding DNA: TGTGCCAGCAGCTACGGACAGGGATCGAAGGACTACGAGCAGTACTTC. Protein product: CASSYGQGSKDYEQYF.

This clonotype showed up many times. The V call is TRBV24-1, the J call TRBJ2-1, with D perhaps matching TRBD1 (6 bases). Trimming pared 4 bases from V and 3 bases from J, leaving 15 bases between. This CDR3 comprises 16 residues. Per germline, CDR1 KGHDR and CDR2 SFDVKD. The CDR3 coding sequence is TGTGCCACCAGTGACGGGGCAGGGGACGTCTACAATGAGCAGTTCTTC. It encodes CATSDGAGDVYNEQFF.